This TCR beta chain was sequenced during a study of T cells in Graves' hyperthyroidism and ophthalmopathy. This clonotype was found many times. From RNA transcripts, TCR beta CDR3 regions were amplified. HTBI primers were employed in a first-round RT-PCR of the TCR CDR3. One entry per CDR3 protein results from TCRdb running MiXCR on the multiplex PCR reads. Of 300,000 to 450,000 distinct CDR3 sequences detected, 15% to 19% appear once; the ten largest clones hold 25% to 30%. Germline V CDR1 and CDR2: PRHDT, FYEKMQ (reference sequence). The CDR3 has 16 amino acids. The V gene end was trimmed by 5 bases and the J gene end by 4 bases; junction bases not matched to a gene: 11.

The V gene is TRBV13, the J gene TRBJ2-1; 7 nucleotides line up with TRBD1. The sample was blood. The source is a woman aged 18-29 years with Graves' hyperthyroidism that later progressed to Graves' ophthalmopathy. CDR3: CASSPGQDRLYNEQFF. In DNA form, the CDR3 reads TGTGCCAGCAGCCCCGGACAGGACCGCTTATACAATGAGCAGTTCTTC. Full variable domain (outside the CDR3, taken from reference TRBV13 and TRBJ2-1): AAGVIQSPRHLIKEKRETATLKCYPIPRHDTVYWYQQGPGQDPQFLISFYEKMQSDKGSIPDRFSAQQFSDYHSELNMSSLELGDSALYFCASSPGQDRLYNEQFFGPGTRLTVL.